This T cell receptor beta chain stems from a study of prognosis after radiotherapy for stage I lung cancer. Study-level background: Aged roughly 50 to 85 years, with a median of approximately 71 years, the patients were roughly 14 men and roughly six women. Study observations and caveats: Patients who developed distant metastases had lower Shannon entropy after stereotactic body radiation therapy.

Multiplex PCR, run in two rounds, amplified TCR beta CDR3 from genomic DNA. Gene-specific primers for each TRBV and TRBJ gene drove first-round PCR. TCRdb recomputed calls from the multiplex PCR reads with MiXCR, one row per CDR3 protein. Among about 59,000 distinct CDR3 sequences listed, approximately 25% were seen once. This clonotype was recorded once. What it binds is unknown. The CDR3 totals 14 residues. CDR1 is ENHRY, CDR2 SYGVKD, per germline. V lost 6 bases and J lost 2, with 13 bases in between. The TCR sequence derives from a donor older than 45 with non-small cell lung cancer. The chain uses TRBV10-3 and TRBJ1-2; the D gene is possibly TRBD1 (5 bases). The sequenced sample was PBMCs, obtained before or after stereotactic body radiation therapy (not recorded which). The CDR3: CAIRMDNTNYGYTF. Here the CDR3 DNA reads TGTGCCATCAGGATGGACAATACAAACTATGGCTACACCTTC.